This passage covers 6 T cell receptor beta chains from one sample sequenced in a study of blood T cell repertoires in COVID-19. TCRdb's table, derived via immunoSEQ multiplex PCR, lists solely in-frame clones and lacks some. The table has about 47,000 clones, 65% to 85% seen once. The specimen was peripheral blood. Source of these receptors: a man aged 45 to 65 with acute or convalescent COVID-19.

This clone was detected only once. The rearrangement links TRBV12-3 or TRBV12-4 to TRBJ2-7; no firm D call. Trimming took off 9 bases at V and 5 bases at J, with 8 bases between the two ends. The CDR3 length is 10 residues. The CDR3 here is CAREFNEQYF. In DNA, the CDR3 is TGTGCCAGAGAGTTCAACGAGCAGTACTTC.

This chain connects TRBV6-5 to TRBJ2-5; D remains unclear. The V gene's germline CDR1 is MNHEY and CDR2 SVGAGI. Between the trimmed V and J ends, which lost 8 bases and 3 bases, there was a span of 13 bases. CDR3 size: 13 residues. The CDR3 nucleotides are TGTGCCAGCGGATGGAGAAGAGAAGAGACCCAGTACTTC. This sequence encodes CASGWRREETQYF.

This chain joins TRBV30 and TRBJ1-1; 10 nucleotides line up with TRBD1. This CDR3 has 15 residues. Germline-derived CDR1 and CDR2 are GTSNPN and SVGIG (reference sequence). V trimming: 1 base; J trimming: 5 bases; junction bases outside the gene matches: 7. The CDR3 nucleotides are TGTGCCTGGAGTGGAACCGGGACAGGGGCTACTGAAGCTTTCTTT. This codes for CAWSGTGTGATEAFF.

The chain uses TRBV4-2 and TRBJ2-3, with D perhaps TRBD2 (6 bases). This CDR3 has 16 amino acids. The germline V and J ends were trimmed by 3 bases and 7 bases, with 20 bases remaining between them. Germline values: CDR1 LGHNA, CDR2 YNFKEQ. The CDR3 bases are TGTGCCAGCAGCCAGTACACGGGAGCCTCGGCATATACGCAGTATTTT. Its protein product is CASSQYTGASAYTQYF.

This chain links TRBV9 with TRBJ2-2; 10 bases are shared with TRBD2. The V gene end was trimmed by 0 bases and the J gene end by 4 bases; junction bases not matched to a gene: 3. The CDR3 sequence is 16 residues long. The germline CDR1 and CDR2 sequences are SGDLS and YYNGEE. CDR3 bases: TGTGCCAGCAGCGTAGGACTAGCGGGTATCACCGGGGAGCTGTTTTTT. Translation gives CASSVGLAGITGELFF.

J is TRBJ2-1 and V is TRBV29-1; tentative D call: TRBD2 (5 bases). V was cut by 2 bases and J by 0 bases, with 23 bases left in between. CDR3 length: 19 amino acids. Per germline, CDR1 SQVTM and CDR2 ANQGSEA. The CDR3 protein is CSVEPQSPAETSSYNEQFF. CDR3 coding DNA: TGCAGCGTTGAACCCCAGAGCCCGGCGGAAACTAGCTCCTACAATGAGCAGTTCTTC.